This T cell receptor beta chain was captured by sequencing in a study of blood T cell repertoires in COVID-19. Across the study: COVID-19 samples from acute and convalescent phases originated in the United States, Italy and Spain.

The CDR3 is made up of 19 amino acids. As processed by the authors: Estimation of nucleated cell counts relied on the amplification of reference gene primers. Profiling relied on immunoSEQ multiplex PCR, and the TCRdb table lists in-frame clones only, not all of them. The DNA gave D and trimming, while V, J and clone size come from that table. The sample lists more than 300,000 clones, around 91% occurring once. This sequence joins TRBV21-1 and TRBJ1-3. TRBV21-1 is deemed a pseudogene. Sequencing was done on a sample of peripheral blood. The receptor's source is a woman in her late teens or twenties who had recovered from COVID-19. This CDR3 is CASSKVLAAVSHRGNTIYF. In DNA, the CDR3 is TGTGCCAGCAGCAAGGTACTTGCTGCAGTTTCTCATAGAGGGAACACCATATATTTT.